This T cell receptor beta chain appears in the sequencing data of a study of blood T cell repertoires in COVID-19. Overall study: COVID-19 samples from acute and convalescent phases originated in the United States, Italy and Spain. From T cells, B-cell-depleted T cells, or PBMCs came the material, which was cDNA or gDNA.

Trimming took off 4 bases at V and 5 bases at J, with 11 bases between the two ends. The CDR3 has 13 residues. Germline V gives CDR1 SGHRS, CDR2 YFSETQ. Per the authors' pipeline: The assay estimated nucleated cells by amplifying reference gene primers. Repertoires were generated with immunoSEQ multiplex PCR, while TCRdb's copy carries only in-frame clones and drops some. Clone size and the V and J calls come from that table; the DNA yielded D and trimming. In the table there are 95,000 to 110,000 clones, 70% to 90% of which are singletons. The sample taken for sequencing was peripheral blood. The chain recombines TRBV5-1 with TRBJ2-3, with D maybe TRBD1 (6 bases). The TCR originated in a woman aged 55-69 years with acute or convalescent COVID-19. The CDR3 DNA is TGCGCCAGCAGCCTGGACAGTCAAGATACGCAGTATTTT. Its translation: CASSLDSQDTQYF. Supplemented by reference TRBV5-1 and TRBJ2-3, the full variable domain reads KAGVTQTPRYLIKTRGQQVTLSCSPISGHRSVSWYQQTPGQGLQFLFEYFSETQRNKGNFPGRFSGRQFSNSRSEMNVSTLELGDSALYLCASSLDSQDTQYFGPGTRLTVL.